The 6 T cell receptor beta chains below come from one sample, sequenced in a study of shared clonotypes between healthy human individuals. Naive CD8 cells lacked CD45RO, underwent positive selection for CCR7 and left out terminally differentiated effector memory CD45RA+ cells. Here immunoSEQ multiplex PCR was the method, and the copy in TCRdb shows in-frame clones only, minus some. The repertoire has over 2 million clones, approximately 95% of them found once; the top ten carry about 1.1%. Material: naive CD8+ T cells sorted from blood. The receptors were sampled from a man in his late teens or twenties in good health.

The rearrangement joins TRBV6-5 to TRBJ1-4; D unresolved. V lost 2 bases to trimming and J lost 4 bases, with 8 bases between them. Germline CDR1 reads MNHEY; CDR2 reads SVGAGI. The CDR3 totals 14 residues. DNA of the CDR3: TGTGCCAGCAGTTACGGGCAGTTTAATGAAAAACTGTTTTTT. Its protein is CASSYGQFNEKLFF.

The rearrangement uses TRBV2 and TRBJ2-7, with 8 bases that match TRBD1. Germline V lookup: CDR1 SNHLY, CDR2 FYNNEI. V gave up 6 bases and J gave up 0 bases; unmatched junction bases: 7. This CDR3 is built from 15 residues. The CDR3 DNA reads TGTGCCAGCAGCCCCCAGGGGGCGAGCTCCTACGAGCAGTACTTC. It is translated as CASSPQGASSYEQYF.

The chain joins TRBV7-9 to TRBJ2-3, with TRBD1 identical over 7 bases. Germline CDR1 and CDR2: SEHNR and FQNEAQ (reference sequence). The CDR3 runs to 16 residues. Trimming cost V 5 bases and J 4 bases; bases outside gene matches: 12. This chain's CDR3 is CASSPTKGAGADTQYF. CDR3 coding DNA: TGTGCCAGCAGCCCAACGAAGGGGGCCGGGGCAGATACGCAGTATTTT.

Note on this clone: Other DNA sequences from this sample encode an identical CDR3 as well. The rearrangement links TRBV7-6 to TRBJ2-7; D could derive from TRBD1 or TRBD2 (5 bases each). Germline loops: CDR1 SGHVS, CDR2 FNYEAQ. V was shortened by 2 bases and J by 4 bases, with 9 bases between the two germline ends. This CDR3 has 13 amino acids. The CDR3 DNA is TGTGCCAGCAGCTTACACGGGGCTTACGAGCAGTACTTC. It yields the protein CASSLHGAYEQYF.

This sequence joins TRBV6-6 and TRBJ2-5; D might be TRBD1 or TRBD2, each matching 5 bases. The CDR3 spans 14 residues. Germline V gene lookup returns CDR1 MNHNY and CDR2 SVGAGI (reference sequence). The V and J ends lost 2 bases and 2 bases respectively, with 9 bases between them. The CDR3 spells CASSYLGEQETQYF. CDR3 coding DNA: TGTGCCAGCAGTTACCTGGGGGAACAAGAGACCCAGTACTTC.

CDR3 region: CASDSGGDYNEQFF. CDR3 coding DNA: TGCGCCAGCGATAGCGGGGGGGACTACAATGAGCAGTTCTTC. This chain links TRBV4-1 with TRBJ2-1; 11 bases match TRBD2. Trimming took 8 bases from V and 3 from J; bases not matched to a gene: 3. CDR1 is MGHRA, CDR2 YSYEKL, per germline. The CDR3 loop spans 14 amino acids.